This T cell receptor beta chain was found in a study of T cells in Graves' hyperthyroidism and ophthalmopathy. On the study more broadly: It was at initial diagnosis, before any treatment, that peripheral blood was collected. General study findings and limits: Ophthalmopathy was predicted by the model a median of approximately six months ahead of onset. The majority of expanded thyroid clonotypes above 0.001 also appeared in blood.

Worth noting for this clonotype: Its antigen remains unknown.

This CDR3 spans 13 amino acids. V lost 4 bases and J 9 bases, leaving 13 bases between the germline ends. From germline, CDR1 is MNHEY and CDR2 SVGEGT. Using RNA transcripts as the source, TCR beta CDR3 regions were amplified. With the HTBI primer set, the TCR CDR3 went through a first round of RT-PCR. MiXCR, applied by TCRdb to the multiplex PCR reads, yields one record per CDR3 protein. The table shows some 460,000 distinct CDR3 sequences, with around a sixth occurring only once. Fresh peripheral blood, about 9.9 ml, yielded the PBMCs. The clonotype was recovered from a woman under 30 with Graves' hyperthyroidism. The rearrangement joins TRBV6-2 or TRBV6-3 to TRBJ2-1; TRBD1 or TRBD2 may be the D gene (5 bases each). Sequenced: blood. The DNA of the CDR3 is TGTGCCAGCAGTTTTGCCAGGGAGAGTGAGCAGTTCTTC. Protein: CASSFARESEQFF.